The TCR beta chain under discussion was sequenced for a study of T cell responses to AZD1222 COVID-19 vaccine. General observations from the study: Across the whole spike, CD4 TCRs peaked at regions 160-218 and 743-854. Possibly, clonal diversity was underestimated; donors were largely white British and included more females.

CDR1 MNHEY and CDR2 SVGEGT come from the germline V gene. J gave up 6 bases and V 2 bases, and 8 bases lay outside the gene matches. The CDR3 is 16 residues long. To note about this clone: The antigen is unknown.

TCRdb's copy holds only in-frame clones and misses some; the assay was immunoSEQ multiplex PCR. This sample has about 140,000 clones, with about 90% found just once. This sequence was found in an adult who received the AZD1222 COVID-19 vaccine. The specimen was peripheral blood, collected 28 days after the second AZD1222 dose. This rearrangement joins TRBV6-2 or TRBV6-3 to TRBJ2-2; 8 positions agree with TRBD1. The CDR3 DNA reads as TGTGCCAGCAGTTACAGCCCGGACAGGGCGGCCGGGGAGCTGTTTTTT. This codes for CASSYSPDRAAGELFF.